These 13 T cell receptor beta chains originate from one sample sequenced in a study of Graves' ophthalmopathy and Graves' hyperthyroidism. Amplification of TCR beta CDR3 regions used RNA transcripts. A first-round RT-PCR used HTBI primers, followed by a second-round multiplex PCR. A single record per CDR3 protein comes from TCRdb applying MiXCR to the multiplex PCR reads. The table lists approximately 700,000 distinct CDR3 sequences, roughly two fifths of them singletons. Sequences were obtained from peripheral blood. These receptors all come from an adult man with Graves' ophthalmopathy.

V is TRBV4-1 and J is TRBJ1-5; no reliable D call. Germline V gene lookup returns CDR1 MGHRA and CDR2 YSYEKL. V gave up 4 bases and J gave up 5 bases, with 15 bases separating them. The CDR3 totals 15 residues. The CDR3 loop reads CASSLWTFSDQPQHF. Here the CDR3 DNA reads TGCGCCAGCAGCCTCTGGACGTTTTCCGATCAGCCCCAGCATTTT.

The J gene is TRBJ2-2, the V gene TRBV20-1; 7 nucleotides match TRBD2. The V gene's germline CDR1 is DFQATT and CDR2 SNEGSKA (reference sequence). V lost 6 bases to trimming and J lost 7 bases; unmatched junction nucleotides: 8. CDR3 size: 13 residues. CDR3 in amino acids: CSAFKRDSGELFF. The CDR3 DNA follows: TGCAGTGCCTTTAAGCGGGATAGCGGGGAGCTGTTTTTT.

This clonotype was detected only a few times. Written as DNA, the CDR3 is TGTGCCAGTAGTGCCAGACTAGCGGGGGTCGAAGAGACCCAGTACTTC. Its protein product is CASSARLAGVEETQYF. The chain combines TRBV19 with TRBJ2-5; 12 bases agree with TRBD2. V shed 5 bases and J 3 bases; nucleotides not matched to a gene: 7. This CDR3 has 16 residues. CDR1 is LNHDA and CDR2 is SQIVND in the germline V gene (reference sequence).

This sequence joins TRBV25-1 and TRBJ2-5; D uncertain. Germline-derived CDR1 and CDR2 are MGHDK and SYGVNS. V gave up 4 bases and J gave up 2 bases, with 8 bases separating them. This CDR3 contains 13 residues. The CDR3: CASSARKQETQYF. CDR3 nucleotides: TGTGCCAGCAGTGCTAGGAAACAAGAGACCCAGTACTTC.

This clonotype was seen only a few times. This chain links TRBV7-2 with TRBJ1-2, with D perhaps matching TRBD1 (5 bases). The germline CDR1 and CDR2 sequences are SGHTA and FQGNSA. V lost 2 bases and J lost 8, with 18 bases in between. The CDR3 runs 15 residues. The CDR3 spells CASSLHPGHYGGYTF. CDR3 bases: TGTGCCAGCAGCTTACACCCAGGGCATTATGGAGGCTACACCTTC.

This clonotype has a count of ten or more. The chain carries TRBV9 and TRBJ1-6; no reliable D call. The CDR3 loop spans 13 amino acids. V was cut by 3 bases and J by 13 bases, with 14 bases left in between. Germline CDR1 SGDLS, CDR2 YYNGEE. CDR3 DNA: TGTGCCAGCAGCGCAGACCGGGTTTCCCCCCTCCACTTT. Translating it yields CASSADRVSPLHF. The full variable domain, rest sourced from reference TRBV9 and TRBJ1-6, is DSGVTQTPKHLITATGQRVTLRCSPRSGDLSVYWYQQSLDQGLQFLIQYYNGEERAKGNILERFSAQQFPDLHSELNLSSLELGDSALYFCASSADRVSPLHFGNGTRLTVT.

V gene TRBV29-1 combines with J gene TRBJ2-7, with 7 nucleotides matching TRBD1. In germline, CDR1 is SQVTM, CDR2 ANQGSEA. The CDR3 has 13 residues. The trim removed 8 bases at V and 0 bases at J, leaving 7 bases unmatched. This CDR3 is CSISTGSSYEQYF. In nucleotides, the CDR3 is TGCAGCATTTCGACAGGGAGCTCCTACGAGCAGTACTTC.

V usage is TRBV2 and J usage is TRBJ2-3; TRBD1 is a possible D gene (6 bases). V was cut by 8 bases and J by 4 bases, with 13 bases left in between. This CDR3 comprises 13 residues. Looked up from germline, CDR1 is SNHLY and CDR2 is FYNNEI. CDR3 region: CASLRQDADTQYF. In DNA, the CDR3 is TGTGCCAGCTTGCGACAGGATGCAGATACGCAGTATTTT.

At least ten counts were recorded for this clonotype. V is TRBV15 and J is TRBJ2-5; 10 bases fit TRBD2. The CDR3 length is 15 residues. J was trimmed by 5 bases and V by 2 bases; bases with no gene match: 5. The germline CDR1 and CDR2 sequences are LNHNV and YYDKDF (reference sequence). CDR3 in amino acids: CATSRSSGGTETQYF. Written as DNA, the CDR3 is TGTGCCACCAGCAGATCTAGCGGGGGTACGGAGACCCAGTACTTC.

The chain employs TRBV2 and TRBJ1-5, with a tentative D call TRBD1 (6 bases). The CDR3 is 13 residues long. Germline CDR1 reads SNHLY; CDR2 reads FYNNEI. The V end was cut by 6 bases, the J end by 6 bases, with 12 bases between. The CDR3 here is CASRSGATQPQHF. CDR3 coding DNA: TGTGCCAGCAGGTCGGGGGCTACTCAGCCCCAGCATTTT.

This chain connects TRBV10-3 to TRBJ1-2, with D possibly being TRBD1 (5 bases). V lost 2 bases, J lost 0 bases, and 10 bases lay in between. Per the germline V gene, CDR1 is ENHRY and CDR2 is SYGVKD. The CDR3 covers 15 residues. The CDR3 DNA sequence: TGTGCCATCAGTGAGGGGGACGGCGCTAACTATGGCTACACCTTC. As protein: CAISEGDGANYGYTF.

This clonotype was counted ten times or more. This chain uses TRBV29-1 with TRBJ1-4; unclear D gene. The CDR3 is 13 residues long. Germline V gene data show CDR1 as SQVTM and CDR2 as ANQGSEA. V lost 5 bases and J lost 4, with 11 bases in between. The CDR3 here is CSVRTVLNEKLFF. Written as DNA, the CDR3 is TGCAGCGTTCGGACGGTACTTAATGAAAAACTGTTTTTT.

The rearrangement links TRBV7-3 to TRBJ2-2, with TRBD1 matching 12 bases. The V and J ends lost 5 bases and 7 bases, in that order; junction bases with no gene match: 5. This CDR3 spans 15 amino acids. Germline V gives CDR1 SGHTA, CDR2 FQGTGA. CDR3 protein: CASSVGTGGGGELFF. The DNA for the CDR3 is TGTGCCAGCAGCGTCGGGACAGGGGGCGGCGGGGAGCTGTTTTTT.